A single T cell receptor (beta chain) is shown here with its context. This record comes from a study of high-grade serous ovarian cancer treatment subgroups. The tumor samples were collected prior to definitive surgery or chemotherapy. The germline V and J ends were trimmed by 3 bases and 5 bases, with 16 bases remaining between them. The CDR3 has 15 residues. CDR1 and CDR2 from the germline V gene are ENHRY and SYGVKD. The assay was immunoSEQ multiplex PCR, and TCRdb's table has in-frame clones only and misses some. The sample shows approximately 15,000 clones, roughly 70% of them seen only once. The clonotype comes from a human donor with high-grade serous ovarian cancer. Sequencing was carried out using tumor tissue. V usage is TRBV10-3 and J usage is TRBJ2-5; D may be TRBD1 or TRBD2 (5 bases each). The CDR3 reads CAISESGAGSETQYF. DNA for the CDR3: TGTGCCATCAGTGAATCCGGGGCCGGAAGCGAGACCCAGTACTTC.